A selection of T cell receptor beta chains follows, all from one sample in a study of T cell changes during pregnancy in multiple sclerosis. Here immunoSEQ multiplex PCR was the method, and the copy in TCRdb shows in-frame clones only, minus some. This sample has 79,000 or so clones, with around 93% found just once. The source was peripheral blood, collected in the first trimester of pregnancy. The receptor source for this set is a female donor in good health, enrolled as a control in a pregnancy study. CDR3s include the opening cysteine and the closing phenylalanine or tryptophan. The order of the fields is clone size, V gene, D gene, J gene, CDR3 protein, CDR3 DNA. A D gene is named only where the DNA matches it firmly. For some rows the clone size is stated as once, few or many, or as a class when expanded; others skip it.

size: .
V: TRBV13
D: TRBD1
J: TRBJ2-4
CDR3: CASSLNRGIAKNIQYF
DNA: TGTGCCAGCAGCTTAAACAGGGGGATTGCCAAAAACATTCAGTACTTC

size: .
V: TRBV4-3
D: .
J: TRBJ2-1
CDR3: CASSQGSSNNEQFF
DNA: TGCGCCAGCAGCCAAGGGTCCTCTAACAATGAGCAGTTCTTC

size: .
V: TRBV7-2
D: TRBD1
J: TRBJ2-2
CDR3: CASSSTGEGELFF
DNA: TGTGCCAGCAGCTCAACAGGGGAAGGGGAGCTGTTTTTT

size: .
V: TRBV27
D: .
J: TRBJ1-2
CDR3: CASSLRGFGGYTF
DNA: TGTGCCAGCAGTTTAAGGGGGTTTGGTGGCTACACCTTC

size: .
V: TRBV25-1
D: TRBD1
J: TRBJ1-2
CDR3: CASTGDRVGGYTF
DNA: TGTGCCAGCACCGGGGACAGGGTAGGTGGCTACACCTTC

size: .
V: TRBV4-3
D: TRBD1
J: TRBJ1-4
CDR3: CASSRRGRQEKLFF
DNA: TGCGCCAGCAGCCGCAGGGGGCGCCAGGAAAAACTGTTTTTT

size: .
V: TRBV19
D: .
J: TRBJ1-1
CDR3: CASSTLGGGTEAFF
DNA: TGTGCCAGTAGTACCTTGGGGGGGGGCACTGAAGCTTTCTTT

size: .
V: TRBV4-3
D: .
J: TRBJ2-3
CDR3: CASSPVDRATDTQYF
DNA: TGCGCCAGCAGCCCCGTAGATAGAGCGACAGATACGCAGTATTTT

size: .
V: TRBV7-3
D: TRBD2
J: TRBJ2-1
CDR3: CASSFGGASYNEQFF
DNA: TGTGCCAGCAGCTTCGGGGGGGCTTCTTACAATGAGCAGTTCTTC

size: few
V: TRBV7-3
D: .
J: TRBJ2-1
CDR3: CASSFSGSYNEQFF
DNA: TGTGCCAGCAGCTTCTCAGGCTCCTACAATGAGCAGTTCTTC

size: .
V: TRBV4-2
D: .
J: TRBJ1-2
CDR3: CASSQGGSPNYGYTF
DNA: TGTGCCAGCAGCCAAGGGGGCAGTCCCAACTATGGCTACACCTTC

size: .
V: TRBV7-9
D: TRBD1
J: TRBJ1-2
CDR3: CASSARDSYGYTF
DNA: TGTGCCAGCAGCGCCCGGGACAGCTATGGCTACACCTTC

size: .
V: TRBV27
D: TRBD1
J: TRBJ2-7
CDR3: CASSSGTGMYEQYF
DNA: TGTGCCAGCAGTTCCGGGACAGGGATGTACGAGCAGTACTTC

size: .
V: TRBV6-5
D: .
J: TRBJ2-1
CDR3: CASSYNQGEQFF
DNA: TGTGCCAGCAGTTACAATCAGGGTGAGCAGTTCTTC

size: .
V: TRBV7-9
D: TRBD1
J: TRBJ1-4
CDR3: CASSPDRGVEKLFF
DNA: TGTGCCAGCAGCCCGGACAGGGGCGTTGAAAAACTGTTTTTT